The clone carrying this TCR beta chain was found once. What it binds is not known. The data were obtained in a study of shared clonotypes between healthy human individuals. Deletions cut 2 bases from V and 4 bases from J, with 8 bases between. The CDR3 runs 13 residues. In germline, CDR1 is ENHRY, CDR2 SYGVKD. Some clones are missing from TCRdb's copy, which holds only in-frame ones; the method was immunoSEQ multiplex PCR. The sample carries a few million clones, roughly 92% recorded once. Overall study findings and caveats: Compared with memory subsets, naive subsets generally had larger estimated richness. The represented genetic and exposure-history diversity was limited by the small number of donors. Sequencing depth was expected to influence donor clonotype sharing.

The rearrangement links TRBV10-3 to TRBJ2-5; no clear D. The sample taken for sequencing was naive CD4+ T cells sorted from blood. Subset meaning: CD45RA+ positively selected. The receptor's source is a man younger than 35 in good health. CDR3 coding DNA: TGTGCCATCAGTGAGCTCCACGGAGAGACCCAGTACTTC. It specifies CAISELHGETQYF.